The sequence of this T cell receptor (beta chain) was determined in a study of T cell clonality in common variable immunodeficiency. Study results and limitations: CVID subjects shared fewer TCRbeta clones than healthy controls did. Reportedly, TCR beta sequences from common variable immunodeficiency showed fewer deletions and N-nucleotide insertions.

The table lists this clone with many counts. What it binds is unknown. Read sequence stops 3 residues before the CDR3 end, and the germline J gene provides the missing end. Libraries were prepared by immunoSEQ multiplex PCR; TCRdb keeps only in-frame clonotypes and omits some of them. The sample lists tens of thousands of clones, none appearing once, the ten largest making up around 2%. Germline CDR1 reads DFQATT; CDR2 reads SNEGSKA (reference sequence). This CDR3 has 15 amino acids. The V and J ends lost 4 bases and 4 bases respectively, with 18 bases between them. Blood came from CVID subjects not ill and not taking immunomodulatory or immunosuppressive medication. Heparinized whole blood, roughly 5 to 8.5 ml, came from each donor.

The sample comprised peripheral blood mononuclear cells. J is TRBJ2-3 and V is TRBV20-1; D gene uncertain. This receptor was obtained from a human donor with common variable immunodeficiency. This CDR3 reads CSATTSPHPADTQYF. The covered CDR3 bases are TGCAGTGCTACCACTTCCCCCCATCCGGCAGATACG.